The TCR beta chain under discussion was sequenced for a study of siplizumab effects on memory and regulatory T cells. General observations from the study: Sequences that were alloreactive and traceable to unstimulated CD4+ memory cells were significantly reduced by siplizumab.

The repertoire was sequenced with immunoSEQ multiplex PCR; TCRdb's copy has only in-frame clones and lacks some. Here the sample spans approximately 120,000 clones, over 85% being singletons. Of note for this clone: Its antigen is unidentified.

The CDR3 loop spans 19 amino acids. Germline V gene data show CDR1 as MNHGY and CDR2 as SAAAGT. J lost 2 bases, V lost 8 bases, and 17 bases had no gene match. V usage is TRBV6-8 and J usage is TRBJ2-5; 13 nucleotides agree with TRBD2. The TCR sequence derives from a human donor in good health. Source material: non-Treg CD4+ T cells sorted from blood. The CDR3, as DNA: TGTGCCAGCCCCGAGTTCAGGACTAGCGGGGGAGGGGAGCAAGAGACCCAGTACTTC. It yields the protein CASPEFRTSGGGEQETQYF.